A single sample gave rise to the 23 T cell receptor beta chains below, sequenced in a study of T cells after yellow fever vaccination. TCRdb fed the 5' RACE reads into MiXCR, producing one record per CDR3 protein. The profile shows more than 300,000 distinct CDR3 sequences, 9.5% to 12% of them singletons. The input for sequencing was CD4+ T cells sorted from PBMCs, taken 45 days after the yellow fever booster vaccination. Receptor source: a man between 18 and 29 years old who received the YFV17D yellow fever vaccine.

This chain's CDR3 is CAISTGRDNYEQYV. The CDR3 DNA sequence: TGTGCCATCAGTACGGGCCGGGACAACTACGAGCAGTACGTC. This sequence joins TRBV10-3 and TRBJ2-7, with D possibly TRBD1 on 6 matching bases. The CDR3 loop spans 14 amino acids. CDR1 is ENHRY, CDR2 SYGVKD, per germline. With 5 bases removed from V and 3 bases from J, the gap between germline ends came to 14 bases.

This rearrangement joins TRBV6-2 or TRBV6-3 to TRBJ2-7; 10 bases agree with TRBD1. With V trimmed by 5 bases and J by 5 bases, 15 bases remained unmatched. Germline values: CDR1 MNHEY, CDR2 SVGEGT. CDR3 length: 17 amino acids. The CDR3 here is CASSPHNRDRGSNEQYF. The CDR3 DNA reads TGTGCCAGCAGTCCTCACAACCGGGACAGGGGAAGCAACGAGCAGTACTTC.

This clonotype was observed at least ten times. The genes are TRBV10-1 and TRBJ1-4; tentatively, D is TRBD1 (6 bases). This CDR3 has 14 amino acids. Germline values: CDR1 WNHNN, CDR2 SYGVQD (reference sequence). The V gene lost 2 bases and the J gene lost 10 bases, with 14 bases spanning the gap. The CDR3 region has the DNA TGCGCCAGCAGTGAGGGACAGACCTCCGGAAAACTGTTTTTT. Its protein is CASSEGQTSGKLFF.

The chain recombines TRBV5-4 with TRBJ1-5; D might be TRBD1 (5 bases). Trimming shortened V by 0 bases and J by 0 bases, and 7 bases separated the two germline ends. This CDR3 region has 15 residues. Per germline, CDR1 SGHNT and CDR2 YYREEE (reference sequence). CDR3 sequence: CASSLGGDSNQPQHF. The CDR3 DNA is TGTGCCAGCAGCTTGGGGGGGGATAGCAATCAGCCCCAGCATTTT.

Note on this clonotype: A much more abundant neighbour one base away suggests this may be a read error. The V and J genes are TRBV10-2 and TRBJ1-1; D uncertain. The CDR3 spans 12 residues. The germline CDR1 and CDR2 sequences are WSHSY and SAAADI. The CDR3 loop is CSSSAQNTEAFF. For the CDR3, the DNA is TGCTCCAGCAGTGCACAAAACACTGAAGCTTTCTTT.

The V and J genes are TRBV24-1 and TRBJ2-5; TRBD1 or TRBD2 may be the D gene (5 bases each). This CDR3 has 16 residues. V was trimmed by 5 bases and J by 3 bases, leaving 18 bases between them. CDR1 KGHDR and CDR2 SFDVKD come from the germline V gene. The CDR3 sequence: CATSGSGAVKEETQYF. The CDR3 DNA reads as TGTGCCACCAGTGGTTCCGGGGCAGTGAAGGAAGAGACCCAGTACTTC.

This clonotype has more than one count but fewer than ten. This sequence joins TRBV10-3 and TRBJ1-2, with D uncertain. CDR3 length equals 14 residues. The germline CDR1 and CDR2 sequences are ENHRY and SYGVKD. Trimming cost V 2 bases and J 6 bases, with 13 bases left between them. In DNA, the CDR3 is TGTGCCATCAGTGAGGGTGTGGGCAGGAATGGCTACACCTTC. Amino acids: CAISEGVGRNGYTF.

The V and J genes are TRBV11-2 and TRBJ2-2; D perhaps matches TRBD1 (6 bases). The germline V gene encodes CDR1 SGHAT and CDR2 FQNNGV. This CDR3 contains 14 residues. The V end was cut by 5 bases, the J end by 9 bases, with 16 bases between. DNA of the CDR3: TGTGCCAGCAGCCCAGACCTAAGGGGGTGGGAGCTGTTTTTT. This gives the protein CASSPDLRGWELFF.

This clonotype has a count of ten or more. The rearrangement links TRBV28 to TRBJ2-3; D is uncertain. Germline V gives CDR1 MDHEN, CDR2 SYDVKM. V was trimmed by 6 bases and J by 0 bases, leaving 7 bases between them. This CDR3 contains 13 residues. DNA for the CDR3: TGTGCCAGCAGGCGAGCCAGCACAGATACGCAGTATTTT. It codes for CASRRASTDTQYF. Full variable domain (rest looked up from reference TRBV28 and TRBJ2-3): DVKVTQSSRYLVKRTGEKVFLECVQDMDHENMFWYRQDPGLGLRLIYFSYDVKMKEKGDIPEGYSVSREKKERFSLILESASTNQTSMYLCASRRASTDTQYFGPGTRLTVL.

This clonotype was seen only a few times. The CDR3 reads CASSYGVGQWAEAFF. The CDR3 coding sequence is TGTGCCAGCAGTTACGGAGTGGGGCAGTGGGCTGAAGCTTTCTTT. The V and J genes are TRBV6-5 and TRBJ1-1; TRBD1 might be the D (5 bases). Trimming took 2 bases from V and 6 from J, leaving 16 bases between them. The CDR3 length is 15 residues. Germline V CDR1 and CDR2: MNHEY, SVGAGI.

The chain is built from TRBV3-1 and TRBJ2-4; no reliable D call. V dropped 1 base and J dropped 0 bases, with 10 bases sitting between them. Germline V CDR1 and CDR2: LGHDT, YNNKEL (reference sequence). The CDR3 has 16 amino acids. For the CDR3, the DNA is TGTGCCAGCAGCCAAGGGGCCGGGCTAGCCAAAAACATTCAGTACTTC. Protein sequence: CASSQGAGLAKNIQYF.

This clonotype has just a few counts. The rearrangement joins TRBV28 to TRBJ2-1; D gene uncertain. The CDR3 has 12 amino acids. The germline V gene has CDR1 MDHEN and CDR2 SYDVKM. V lost 4 bases and J lost 12, with 13 bases in between. Here the CDR3 DNA reads TGTGCCAGCAGTTCTCTACGCTATCGGCAGTTCTTC. As protein: CASSSLRYRQFF.

The CDR3 loop is CSVLPGISGANVLTF. The CDR3, as DNA: TGCAGTGTACTCCCAGGGATCTCTGGGGCCAACGTCCTGACTTTC. The chain carries TRBV29-1 and TRBJ2-6, with D perhaps matching TRBD1 (5 bases). The length of the CDR3 is 15 residues. The V gene's germline CDR1 is SQVTM and CDR2 ANQGSEA.

This rearrangement joins TRBV29-1 to TRBJ2-3; TRBD2 matches 7 bases. Per germline, CDR1 SQVTM and CDR2 ANQGSEA. The V gene end was trimmed by 7 bases and the J gene end by 5 bases; junction bases not matched to a gene: 15. The CDR3 runs to 15 residues. The CDR3 DNA sequence: TGCAGCGCCAACCATGTCCGGGGGGTATTAGATACGCAGTATTTT. Its protein is CSANHVRGVLDTQYF.

This chain joins TRBV14 and TRBJ2-2, with D tentatively TRBD1 or TRBD2 (5 bases each). Trimming shortened V by 2 bases and J by 2 bases, and 12 bases separated the two germline ends. Germline V CDR1 and CDR2: SGHDN, FVKESK. The CDR3 loop spans 16 amino acids. CDR3 bases: TGTGCCAGCAGCCAACGTCGGGGCGGAAACACCGGGGAGCTGTTTTTT. Residues: CASSQRRGGNTGELFF.

In DNA, the CDR3 is TGCGCCAGCAGCCAAGATTTTCGTCGGGAGAACACTGAAGCTTTCTTT. It is translated as CASSQDFRRENTEAFF. The chain combines TRBV4-3 with TRBJ1-1; no reliable D call. V was trimmed by 0 bases and J by 1 base, leaving 12 bases between them. CDR3 length: 16 amino acids. The germline CDR1 and CDR2 sequences are LGHNA and YSLEER.

This clonotype has more than one count but fewer than ten. The chain employs TRBV19 and TRBJ2-2; perhaps D is TRBD1 or TRBD2 (5 bases each). From germline, CDR1 is LNHDA and CDR2 SQIVND (reference sequence). Trimming pared 10 bases from V and 3 bases from J, leaving 21 bases between. The CDR3 extends over 16 amino acids. The DNA for the CDR3 is TGTGCCACCCGGGACCAGCCTGCCGCGGACACCGGGGAGCTGTTTTTT. This encodes CATRDQPAADTGELFF.

This clonotype appeared many times. V is TRBV5-1 and J is TRBJ2-5; D not certain. CDR3 length: 15 residues. Per the germline V gene, CDR1 is SGHRS and CDR2 is YFSETQ. Trimming pared 0 bases from V and 5 bases from J, leaving 14 bases between. The CDR3 spells CASSLGGSLWETQYF. The CDR3 DNA reads as TGCGCCAGCAGCTTGGGAGGATCGCTTTGGGAGACCCAGTACTTC.

This clonotype turned up a few times. For the CDR3, the DNA is TGCGCCAGCAGCCAAGATGTTTTTGGACAGGGGATTTTTAACTATGGCTACACCTTC. It translates to CASSQDVFGQGIFNYGYTF. V usage is TRBV4-3 and J usage is TRBJ1-2, with 9 bases matching TRBD1. The CDR3 runs 19 residues. Trimming at V came to 0 bases and at J to 1 base, leaving 12 bases not matched to a gene. CDR1 LGHNA and CDR2 YSLEER come from the germline V gene.

This clonotype was seen at least ten times. J is TRBJ2-2 and V is TRBV9; D may match TRBD1 or TRBD2 (5 bases each). Deletions cut 0 bases from V and 4 bases from J, with 10 bases between. Per germline, CDR1 SGDLS and CDR2 YYNGEE. This CDR3 has 15 amino acids. DNA of the CDR3: TGTGCCAGCAGCGTAGGAGGGGCAATCACCGGGGAGCTGTTTTTT. Encoded protein: CASSVGGAITGELFF. Supplemented by reference TRBV9 and TRBJ2-2, the full variable domain reads DSGVTQTPKHLITATGQRVTLRCSPRSGDLSVYWYQQSLDQGLQFLIQYYNGEERAKGNILERFSAQQFPDLHSELNLSSLELGDSALYFCASSVGGAITGELFFGEGSRLTVL.

The chain combines TRBV7-9 with TRBJ2-7, with a possible D match to TRBD1 (6 bases). The germline gives CDR1 SEHNR, CDR2 FQNEAQ (reference sequence). The V gene lost 0 bases and the J gene lost 1 base, with 13 bases spanning the gap. The CDR3 extends over 16 amino acids. CDR3 loop: CASSLALGTSSYEQYF. As DNA, the CDR3 is TGTGCCAGCAGCTTAGCGCTAGGGACATCGTCCTACGAGCAGTACTTC.

There are many counts of this clonotype. V and J are TRBV7-9 and TRBJ2-7; possible D gene TRBD2, 7 bases. V lost 4 bases to trimming and J lost 7 bases, with 11 bases between them. In germline, CDR1 is SEHNR, CDR2 FQNEAQ (reference sequence). The CDR3 is 12 residues long. The CDR3 region is CASSWTAGEQYV. DNA of the CDR3: TGTGCCAGCAGCTGGACAGCGGGGGAGCAGTACGTC.

This clonotype showed up just a few times. This chain joins TRBV11-3 and TRBJ2-4; D unclear. Per the germline V gene, CDR1 is SGHNT and CDR2 is YENEEA. CDR3 length: 14 amino acids. The V and J ends lost 5 bases and 4 bases respectively, with 12 bases between them. The CDR3 reads CASSVILSKNIQYF. The CDR3 DNA reads TGTGCCAGCAGCGTGATCCTCAGTAAAAACATTCAGTACTTC.